Listed below are T cell receptor beta chains from one sample, sequenced in a study of vaccination effects on CD4 cells after COVID-19. The data were produced by immunoSEQ multiplex PCR, yet TCRdb's version contains in-frame clones alone and is incomplete. Of about 31,000 clones listed, around 67% were seen once; the top ten hold around 15%. These TCRs' antigens remain unknown. Sequenced material: CD4+ T cells from PBMCs cultured with HCoV-229E spike peptides, taken after COVID-19 vaccination. The receptor source for this set is a human donor who received a COVID-19 vaccine. CDR3s include the opening cysteine and the closing phenylalanine or tryptophan. The D gene is left open where the match is weak. Rows may omit the clone size; those that give it use once, few, many or a size class.

CASSSTANGTGNEKLFF | TGTGCCAGCAGCAGTACTGCGAACGGGACAGGGAATGAAAAACTGTTTTTT | TRBD1 | TRBV25-1 | . | TRBJ1-4
CASSSSDMNTEAFF | TGTGCCAGCAGCTCCTCAGATATGAACACTGAAGCTTTCTTT | . | TRBV11-3 | . | TRBJ1-1
CASSGSKGSSYEQYF | TGCGCCAGCAGCGGCTCGAAGGGAAGCTCCTACGAGCAGTACTTC | . | TRBV5-1 | . | TRBJ2-7
CASNSDRGSYNEQFF | TGTGCCAGCAACTCCGACAGGGGCTCCTACAATGAGCAGTTCTTC | TRBD1 | TRBV2 | . | TRBJ2-1
CASSETASGELFF | TGTGCCAGCAGTGAAACAGCGTCCGGGGAGCTGTTTTTT | . | TRBV6-1 | . | TRBJ2-2
CASSSQGAAETQYF | TGTGCCAGCAGCTCACAGGGGGCGGCAGAGACCCAGTACTTC | TRBD1 | TRBV5-4 | . | TRBJ2-5
CASSQDTSPLIYEQYF | TGTGCCAGCAGCCAGGACACTAGTCCCCTAATCTACGAGCAGTACTTC | . | TRBV4-2 | few | TRBJ2-7
CASSLNRGMVANSNQPQHF | TGTGCCAGCAGCCTAAACAGGGGTATGGTCGCTAATAGCAATCAGCCCCAGCATTTT | TRBD1 | TRBV7-2 | . | TRBJ1-5
CASSSGQGASNQPQHF | TGTGCCAGCAGTTCGGGACAGGGGGCCAGCAATCAGCCCCAGCATTTT | TRBD1 | TRBV7-9 | . | TRBJ1-5
CASSYDPRDRVTEAFF | TGTGCCAGCAGTTACGATCCCCGGGACAGGGTAACTGAAGCTTTCTTT | TRBD1 | TRBV6-5 | . | TRBJ1-1